The rows below give T cell receptor beta chains drawn from one sample of a study of blood T cells in healthy people across ages. Each CDR3 protein is one row after TCRdb ran MiXCR on the 5' RACE reads. The repertoire has about a million distinct CDR3 sequences, roughly half of them found once; the top ten carry 20% to 25%. The specimen sequenced was blood. These receptors originate from a woman aged 60 to 75 in good health. Each CDR3 is given with its conserved first and last residue. D genes are given only for firm matches. Clone size, where shown, is once, few, many, or a class for clones that have expanded.

TRBJ2-3,-,-,TRBV12-3/TRBV12-4,CASLRAGRTDTQYF,TGTGCCAGCTTGCGGGCAGGGCGAACAGATACGCAGTATTTT
TRBJ2-7,-,TRBD1,TRBV18,CASSPLGTGGSYEQYF,TGTGCCAGCTCACCACTCGGGACAGGGGGTTCCTACGAGCAGTACTTC
TRBJ2-3,-,TRBD2,TRBV4-1,CASSQQAAVGRDLAGHPTDTQYF,TGCGCCAGCAGCCAGCAGGCCGCGGTCGGCAGAGATCTAGCGGGCCACCCCACAGATACGCAGTATTTT
TRBJ2-7,-,-,TRBV20-1,CSARGTGTYEQYF,TGCAGTGCTAGAGGAACCGGGACTTACGAGCAGTACTTC
TRBJ1-1,-,-,TRBV3-1,CASSQDQSTEAFF,TGTGCCAGCAGCCAAGATCAAAGCACTGAAGCTTTCTTT
TRBJ2-1,-,-,TRBV20-1,CSAPLTRGRQFF,TGCAGTGCTCCCCTCACCCGGGGTCGGCAGTTCTTC
TRBJ2-4,once,-,TRBV14,CASSPTTNTKNIQYF,TGTGCCAGCAGCCCGACTACCAATACCAAAAACATTCAGTACTTC
TRBJ2-7,once,TRBD1,TRBV28,CASSLGTVPGYEQYF,TGTGCCAGCAGCCTGGGGACAGTCCCGGGCTACGAGCAGTACTTC
TRBJ2-7,few,TRBD2,TRBV7-2,CASSLDAGVGYEQYF,TGTGCCAGCAGCTTAGACGCGGGAGTTGGCTACGAGCAGTACTTC
TRBJ2-7,-,-,TRBV27,CASSLSQWGEQYF,TGTGCCAGCAGTTTATCTCAATGGGGCGAGCAGTACTTC
TRBJ2-3,few,-,TRBV20-1,CSAGPQVPTDTQYF,TGCAGTGCTGGACCTCAGGTTCCCACAGATACGCAGTATTTT
TRBJ1-2,-,TRBD1,TRBV9,CASSVRQDRGQSGYTF,TGTGCCAGCAGCGTAAGGCAGGACAGGGGGCAATCTGGCTACACCTTC
TRBJ2-7,many,-,TRBV29-1,CSVEDPLRDETYEQYF,TGCAGCGTTGAAGATCCCCTCCGGGACGAAACCTACGAGCAGTACTTC
TRBJ2-5,few,TRBD1,TRBV6-6,CASSSTTGSQETQYF,TGTGCCAGCAGTTCCACGACAGGGTCCCAAGAGACCCAGTACTTC
TRBJ2-5,-,-,TRBV18,CASSPSPSIGGTLYQETQYF,TGTGCCAGCTCACCCTCGCCCAGCATCGGAGGAACACTTTACCAAGAGACCCAGTACTTC
TRBJ2-7,few,-,TRBV20-1,CSAIQSYEQYF,TGCAGTGCTATCCAGTCCTACGAGCAGTACTTC
TRBJ2-1,-,TRBD2,TRBV6-5,CASSYFASGEHEQFF,TGTGCCAGCAGTTACTTTGCTAGCGGGGAACATGAGCAGTTCTTC
TRBJ1-5,-,TRBD1,TRBV20-1,CSAVLSGGAGQPQHF,TGCAGTGCCGTTCTGTCAGGGGGCGCCGGTCAGCCCCAGCATTTT
TRBJ1-2,-,-,TRBV6-2/TRBV6-3,CASSLEGNYYGYTF,TGTGCCAGCAGCCTCGAAGGGAACTACTATGGCTACACCTTC